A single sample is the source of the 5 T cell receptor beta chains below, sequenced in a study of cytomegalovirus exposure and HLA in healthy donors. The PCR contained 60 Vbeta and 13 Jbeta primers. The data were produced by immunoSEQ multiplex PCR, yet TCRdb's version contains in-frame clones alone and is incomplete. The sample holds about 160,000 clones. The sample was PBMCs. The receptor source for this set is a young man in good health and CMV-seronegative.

This CDR3 reads CASSQASGVNYGYTF. The CDR3 bases are TGCGCCAGCAGCCAAGCATCCGGGGTTAACTATGGCTACACCTTC. This chain links TRBV4-3 with TRBJ1-2; D gene ambiguous. Trimming cost V 1 base and J 1 base, with 10 bases left between them. This CDR3 spans 15 amino acids. CDR1 and CDR2 (germline): LGHNA, YSLEER.

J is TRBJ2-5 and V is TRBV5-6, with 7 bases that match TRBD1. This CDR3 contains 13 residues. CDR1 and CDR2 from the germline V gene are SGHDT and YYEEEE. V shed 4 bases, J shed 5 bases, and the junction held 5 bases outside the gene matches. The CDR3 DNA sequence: TGTGCCAGCAGCGTACAACAGGGGGAGACCCAGTACTTC. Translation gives CASSVQQGETQYF.

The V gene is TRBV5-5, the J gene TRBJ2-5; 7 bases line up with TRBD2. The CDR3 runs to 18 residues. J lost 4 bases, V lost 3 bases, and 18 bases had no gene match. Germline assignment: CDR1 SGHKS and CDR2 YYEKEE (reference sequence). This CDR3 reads CASSSEILGGSVPETQYF. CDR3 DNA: TGTGCCAGCAGCTCCGAAATATTGGGCGGGAGTGTTCCAGAGACCCAGTACTTC.

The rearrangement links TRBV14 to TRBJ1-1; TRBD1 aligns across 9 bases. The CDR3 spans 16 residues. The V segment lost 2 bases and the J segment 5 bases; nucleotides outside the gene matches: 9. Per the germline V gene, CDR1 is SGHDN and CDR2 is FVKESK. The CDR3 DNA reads TGTGCCAGCAGCCAACAACCTATGGACAGGGGAACTGAAGCTTTCTTT. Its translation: CASSQQPMDRGTEAFF. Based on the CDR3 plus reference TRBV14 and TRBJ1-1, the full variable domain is EAGVTQFPSHSVIEKGQTVTLRCDPISGHDNLYWYRRVMGKEIKFLLHFVKESKQDESGMPNNRFLAERTGGTYSTLKVQPAELEDSGVYFCASSQQPMDRGTEAFFGQGTRLTVV.

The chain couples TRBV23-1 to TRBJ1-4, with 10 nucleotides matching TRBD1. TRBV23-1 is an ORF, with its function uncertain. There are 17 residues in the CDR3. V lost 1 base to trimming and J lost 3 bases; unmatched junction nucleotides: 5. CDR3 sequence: CASSQWGQGSANEKLFF. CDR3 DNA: TGCGCCAGCAGTCAATGGGGACAGGGGTCGGCTAATGAAAAACTGTTTTTT.